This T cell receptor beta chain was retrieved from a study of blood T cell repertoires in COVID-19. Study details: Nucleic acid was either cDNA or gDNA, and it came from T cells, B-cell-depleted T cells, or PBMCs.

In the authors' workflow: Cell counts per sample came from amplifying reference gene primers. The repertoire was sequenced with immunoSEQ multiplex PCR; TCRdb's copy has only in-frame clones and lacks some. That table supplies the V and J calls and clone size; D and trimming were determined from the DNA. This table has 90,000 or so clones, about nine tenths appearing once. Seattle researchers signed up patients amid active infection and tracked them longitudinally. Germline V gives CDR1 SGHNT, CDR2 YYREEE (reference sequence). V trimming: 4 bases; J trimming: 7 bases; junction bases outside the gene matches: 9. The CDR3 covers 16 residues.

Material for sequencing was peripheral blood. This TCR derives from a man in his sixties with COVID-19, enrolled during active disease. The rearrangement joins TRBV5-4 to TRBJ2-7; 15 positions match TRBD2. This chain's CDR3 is CASSQGTSGRRGEQYF. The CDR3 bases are TGTGCCAGCAGCCAAGGGACTAGCGGGAGGAGGGGTGAGCAGTACTTC.